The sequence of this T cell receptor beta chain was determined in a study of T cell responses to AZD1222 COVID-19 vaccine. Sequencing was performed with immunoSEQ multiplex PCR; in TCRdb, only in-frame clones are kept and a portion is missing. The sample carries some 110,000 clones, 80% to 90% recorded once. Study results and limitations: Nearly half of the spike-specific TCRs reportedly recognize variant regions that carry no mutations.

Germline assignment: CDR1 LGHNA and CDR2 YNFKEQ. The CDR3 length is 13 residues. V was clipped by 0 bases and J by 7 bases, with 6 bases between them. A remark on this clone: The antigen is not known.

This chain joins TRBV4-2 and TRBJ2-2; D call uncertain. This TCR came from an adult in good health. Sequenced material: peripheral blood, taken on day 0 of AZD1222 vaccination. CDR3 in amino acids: CASSQDRDGELFF. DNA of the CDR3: TGTGCCAGCAGCCAAGATAGGGACGGGGAGCTGTTTTTT.